Listed here are 22 T cell receptor beta chains from one sample, sequenced in a study of identical twins. TCRdb re-called the 5' RACE reads with MiXCR, one entry per CDR3 protein. The sample consists of approximately 250,000 distinct CDR3 sequences, about 6.7% of them appearing once. These records were also assigned to another study, of T cells expressing NK-cell markers.

The sequenced material came from CD8+ T cells sorted from blood. The receptors derive from a woman between 18 and 29 years old in good health.

There are a few counts of this clonotype. The CDR3 sequence: CASSLVGQGDIQYF. The CDR3 DNA reads TGTGCCAGCAGCTTAGTGGGACAGGGCGACATTCAGTACTTC. The rearrangement links TRBV7-3 to TRBJ2-4; TRBD1 agrees at 9 bases. CDR1 is SGHTA and CDR2 is FQGTGA in the germline V gene. CDR3 size: 14 residues. Trimming at V came to 2 bases and at J to 8 bases, leaving 4 bases not matched to a gene.

This clonotype was detected a few times. V is TRBV11-3 and J is TRBJ1-6; possibly TRBD1 for D (5 bases). The CDR3 is 15 residues long. Germline CDR1 SGHNT, CDR2 YENEEA. Deletions cut 5 bases from V and 1 base from J, with 9 bases between. Here the CDR3 DNA reads TGTGCCAGCAGCCTGCGGACATCCTATAATTCACCCCTCCACTTT. Protein: CASSLRTSYNSPLHF.

The chain recombines TRBV24-1 with TRBJ2-1, with TRBD2 identical over 8 bases. The CDR3 covers 13 residues. The V gene's germline CDR1 is KGHDR and CDR2 SFDVKD. V dropped 7 bases and J dropped 10; count of bases not matched to a gene: 8. The CDR3 loop is CATSLTLAGEQFF. The CDR3 nucleotides are TGTGCCACCAGCCTGACTTTAGCGGGAGAGCAGTTCTTC.

J is TRBJ2-3 and V is TRBV12-3 or TRBV12-4; D unresolved. V was clipped by 7 bases and J by 8 bases, with 13 bases between them. The CDR3 sequence is 12 residues long. CDR3 in DNA: TGTGCCAGCACCGCGGCTGGAGTTACGCAGTATTTT. Amino acids: CASTAAGVTQYF.

This clonotype was observed many times. The chain is built from TRBV9 and TRBJ1-1, with D possibly TRBD1 on 6 matching bases. CDR1 SGDLS and CDR2 YYNGEE come from the germline V gene. The CDR3 spans 16 residues. The germline V and J ends were trimmed by 0 bases and 0 bases, with 12 bases remaining between them. CDR3 sequence (DNA): TGTGCCAGCAGCGTAGGTATTCAGGGGATGAACACTGAAGCTTTCTTT. Protein product: CASSVGIQGMNTEAFF.

This clonotype was found many times. The rearrangement joins TRBV4-2 to TRBJ2-6, with D possibly TRBD2 on 5 matching bases. This CDR3 spans 17 amino acids. Germline CDR1 and CDR2: LGHNA and YNFKEQ. V shed 1 base and J shed 2 bases, with 12 bases lying between them. DNA for the CDR3: TGTGCCAGCAGCCAAGTGGCTAGCCCCGCTGGGGCCAACGTCCTGACTTTC. This encodes CASSQVASPAGANVLTF.

This clonotype was recorded at least ten times. V is TRBV5-6 and J is TRBJ2-7; D uncertain. The V gene's germline CDR1 is SGHDT and CDR2 YYEEEE. V lost 0 bases to trimming and J lost 3 bases, with 10 bases between them. CDR3 length: 14 residues. CDR3 bases: TGTGCCAGCAGCTTGGGCGGAAGAGTCTACGAGCAGTACTTC. Protein sequence: CASSLGGRVYEQYF.

This clonotype came up a few times. The chain couples TRBV15 to TRBJ2-2; 8 bases map to TRBD1. The CDR3 is 15 residues long. Germline CDR1 LNHNV, CDR2 YYDKDF (reference sequence). The V and J ends lost 5 bases and 5 bases, in that order; junction bases with no gene match: 7. DNA of the CDR3: TGTGCCACCAGCGGGGCAGGGGGCCGAACCGGGGAGCTGTTTTTT. Its translation is CATSGAGGRTGELFF.

This clonotype was observed at least ten times. The chain links TRBV4-3 to TRBJ1-5, with unresolved D. Germline V gene lookup returns CDR1 LGHNA and CDR2 YSLEER. This CDR3 has 15 amino acids. Trimming cost V 3 bases and J 2 bases, with 11 bases left between them. This CDR3 reads CASSQASGGNQPQHF. CDR3 nucleotides: TGCGCCAGCAGCCAGGCCTCCGGGGGCAATCAGCCCCAGCATTTT.

The sample holds many counts of this clonotype. CDR3 sequence reads: CASSLEGVPVQLFF. CDR3 DNA sequence: TGTGCCAGCAGTTTGGAGGGGGTTCCCGTCCAGTTGTTCTTC. This chain uses TRBV12-3 or TRBV12-4 with TRBJ2-1, with D tentatively TRBD1 or TRBD2 (6 bases each). This CDR3 has 14 residues. V dropped 3 bases and J dropped 15 bases, with 21 bases sitting between them.

This clonotype was seen a few times. The chain is built from TRBV7-9 and TRBJ2-1; 8 positions match TRBD2. The germline CDR1 and CDR2 sequences are SEHNR and FQNEAQ (reference sequence). After removal of 5 bases from V and 6 bases from J, the junction contained 9 bases not matched to a gene. This CDR3 comprises 15 residues. CDR3 residues: CASSPPGLASNEQFF. The CDR3 coding sequence is TGTGCCAGCAGCCCGCCTGGACTAGCCTCCAATGAGCAGTTCTTC.

This clonotype was counted only a few times. The chain joins TRBV5-1 to TRBJ1-5; D perhaps matches TRBD1 (5 bases). V lost 0 bases to trimming and J lost 3 bases, with 10 bases between them. CDR1 SGHRS and CDR2 YFSETQ come from the germline V gene. There are 15 residues in the CDR3. The CDR3, as DNA: TGCGCCAGCAGCTTGGAAGGGGTTCTCAATCAGCCCCAGCATTTT. Protein sequence: CASSLEGVLNQPQHF.

Many counts were recorded for this clonotype. The V call is TRBV29-1, the J call TRBJ2-7; no definite D call. The length of the CDR3 is 12 residues. The ends were cut back, 7 bases at V and 0 bases at J, with 10 bases in the middle. Germline lookup yields CDR1 SQVTM and CDR2 ANQGSEA. The DNA for the CDR3 is TGCAGCGCCGAAGGCAGCTCCTACGAGCAGTACTTC. Residues: CSAEGSSYEQYF.

This clonotype was counted between two and nine times. CDR3 in amino acids: CSVETGGGYTF. Written as DNA, the CDR3 is TGCAGCGTGGAGACAGGGGGCGGCTACACCTTC. The chain links TRBV29-1 to TRBJ1-2, with 10 bases fitting TRBD1. The trim removed 6 bases at V and 8 bases at J, leaving 3 bases unmatched. CDR1 and CDR2 (germline): SQVTM, ANQGSEA. CDR3 length: 11 residues.

The J gene is TRBJ1-6, the V gene TRBV9; D unresolved. Germline-derived CDR1 and CDR2 are SGDLS and YYNGEE. Trimming took 2 bases from V and 7 from J, leaving 13 bases between them. This CDR3 has 15 residues. The CDR3 loop reads CASSVEAITNSPLHF. DNA for the CDR3: TGTGCCAGCAGCGTCGAGGCGATAACCAATTCACCCCTCCACTTT.

This chain uses TRBV7-9 with TRBJ1-1; D gene unclear. Per germline, CDR1 SEHNR and CDR2 FQNEAQ (reference sequence). The ends were cut back, 4 bases at V and 1 base at J, with 13 bases in the middle. The CDR3 runs to 15 residues. This CDR3 reads CASSSPELTNTEAFF. Here the CDR3 DNA reads TGTGCCAGCAGCTCCCCCGAGCTGACGAACACTGAAGCTTTCTTT.

This clonotype was counted a few times. The chain links TRBV29-1 to TRBJ2-1; TRBD1 aligns across 12 bases. The germline V gene encodes CDR1 SQVTM and CDR2 ANQGSEA. The CDR3 has 20 amino acids. With 6 bases clipped from V and 0 bases from J, the junction kept 18 bases outside the gene matches. CDR3 amino acids: CSVVPGQGAKAASSYNEQFF. The CDR3 DNA is TGCAGCGTCGTCCCGGGACAGGGGGCGAAGGCGGCGAGCTCCTACAATGAGCAGTTCTTC.

V is TRBV5-1 and J is TRBJ2-1; no clear D gene. Looked up from germline, CDR1 is SGHRS and CDR2 is YFSETQ. The ends were cut back, 0 bases at V and 8 bases at J, with 9 bases in the middle. The CDR3 is made up of 13 amino acids. The CDR3 spells CASSLEVADEQFF. Written as DNA, the CDR3 is TGCGCCAGCAGCTTGGAGGTTGCGGATGAGCAGTTCTTC.

This clonotype was found a few times. This chain connects TRBV4-1 to TRBJ2-7, with D unresolved. The V and J ends lost 3 bases and 4 bases respectively, with 19 bases between them. Germline assignment: CDR1 MGHRA and CDR2 YSYEKL. The CDR3 runs to 16 residues. Here the CDR3 reads CASSQSPGKKLYEQYF. The CDR3 DNA reads TGCGCCAGCAGCCAGAGCCCAGGCAAAAAACTTTACGAGCAGTACTTC.

This sequence joins TRBV29-1 and TRBJ1-1; D uncertain. V lost 7 bases, J lost 5 bases, and 11 bases lay in between. There are 11 residues in the CDR3. Germline V gene lookup returns CDR1 SQVTM and CDR2 ANQGSEA. CDR3 bases: TGCAGCGGTTTAGCGGGGACTGAAGCTTTCTTT. Translation: CSGLAGTEAFF.

This clonotype was observed many times. V and J are TRBV6-1 and TRBJ1-1, with D possibly being TRBD1 (6 bases). The V gene lost 5 bases and the J gene lost 1 base, with 17 bases spanning the gap. The CDR3 covers 16 residues. Germline CDR1 is MNHNS and CDR2 is SASEGT. The CDR3 DNA sequence: TGTGCCAGCAGTCCCTATACACAGGGAGCGAACACTGAAGCTTTCTTT. Protein: CASSPYTQGANTEAFF.

In its sample, this clonotype was seen a few times. The chain combines TRBV20-1 with TRBJ1-2; a possible D gene is TRBD1 (5 bases). The CDR3 totals 16 residues. With 5 bases removed from V and 4 bases from J, the gap between germline ends came to 23 bases. Germline V gene data show CDR1 as DFQATT and CDR2 as SNEGSKA (reference sequence). CDR3 coding DNA: TGCAGTGCTCGACGACAGCTAAAAGACCTTCTCTATGGCTACACCTTC. It specifies CSARRQLKDLLYGYTF.